This T cell receptor (beta chain) was obtained from a study of blood T cell repertoires in COVID-19. Study overall: Donors in the United States, Italy and Spain gave samples during acute or convalescent COVID-19. PBMCs, B-cell-depleted T cells, or T cells were the source of the cDNA or gDNA that made up the material.

The germline CDR1 and CDR2 sequences are SGDLS and YYNGEE. The CDR3 is 14 residues long. V lost 4 bases to trimming and J lost 0 bases; unmatched junction nucleotides: 4. In the authors' workflow: Amplifying reference gene primers gave estimates of nucleated cell counts. Libraries were prepared by immunoSEQ multiplex PCR; TCRdb keeps only in-frame clonotypes and omits some of them. That table gives V, J and clone size, and the DNA gave D and trimming. The sample includes approximately 150,000 clones, 70% to 90% of them seen just once. This clone was observed a single time. This receptor was obtained from a human donor in a cohort sampled during active COVID-19. The rearrangement links TRBV9 to TRBJ2-7; 7 bases map to TRBD2. The sequencing sample was made of peripheral blood. The CDR3 loop reads CASSPSGNSYEQYF. The CDR3 DNA reads as TGTGCCAGCAGCCCTAGCGGTAACTCCTACGAGCAGTACTTC. Full variable domain (rest looked up from reference TRBV9 and TRBJ2-7): DSGVTQTPKHLITATGQRVTLRCSPRSGDLSVYWYQQSLDQGLQFLIQYYNGEERAKGNILERFSAQQFPDLHSELNLSSLELGDSALYFCASSPSGNSYEQYFGPGTRLTVT.